This TCR beta chain was recorded in a study of OX40 agonist ivuxolimab in advanced cancers. Some clones are missing from TCRdb's copy, which holds only in-frame ones; the method was immunoSEQ multiplex PCR. The table shows 100,000 to 130,000 clones, with 75% to 95% occurring only once. Trimming at V came to 5 bases and at J to 4 bases, leaving 3 bases not matched to a gene. Germline CDR1 SGHTA, CDR2 FQGNSA. The CDR3 is made up of 15 amino acids. This specimen consisted of CD4+ or CD8+ T cells sorted from blood, obtained in a trial of the OX40 agonist ivuxolimab. This chain uses TRBV7-2 with TRBJ2-7, with 15 bases that match TRBD2. The sequence was obtained from an adult with an advanced solid tumor such as melanoma, head and neck, liver or kidney cancer. CDR3: CASSVGTSGGYEQYF. DNA of the CDR3: TGTGCCAGCAGCGTAGGGACTAGCGGGGGGTACGAGCAGTACTTC.